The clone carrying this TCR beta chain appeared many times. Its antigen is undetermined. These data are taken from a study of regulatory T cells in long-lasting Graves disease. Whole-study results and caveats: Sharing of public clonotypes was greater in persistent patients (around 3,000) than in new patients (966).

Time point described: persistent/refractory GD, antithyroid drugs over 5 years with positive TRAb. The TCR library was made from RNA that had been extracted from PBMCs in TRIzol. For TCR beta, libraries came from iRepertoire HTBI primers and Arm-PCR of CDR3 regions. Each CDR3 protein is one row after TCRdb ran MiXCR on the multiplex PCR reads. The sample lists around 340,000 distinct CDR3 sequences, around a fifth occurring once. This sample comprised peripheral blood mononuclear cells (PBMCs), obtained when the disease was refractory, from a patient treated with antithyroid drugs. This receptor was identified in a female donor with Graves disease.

The CDR3: CASSSWTGRLLFEKLFF. CDR3 nucleotide sequence: TGTGCCAGCAGTTCATGGACAGGGAGGCTTCTTTTTGAAAAACTGTTTTTT. V and J are TRBV28 and TRBJ1-4; 8 bases line up with TRBD1. J gave up 7 bases and V 4 bases, and 14 bases lay outside the gene matches. Germline loops: CDR1 MDHEN, CDR2 SYDVKM. The CDR3 is made up of 17 amino acids.